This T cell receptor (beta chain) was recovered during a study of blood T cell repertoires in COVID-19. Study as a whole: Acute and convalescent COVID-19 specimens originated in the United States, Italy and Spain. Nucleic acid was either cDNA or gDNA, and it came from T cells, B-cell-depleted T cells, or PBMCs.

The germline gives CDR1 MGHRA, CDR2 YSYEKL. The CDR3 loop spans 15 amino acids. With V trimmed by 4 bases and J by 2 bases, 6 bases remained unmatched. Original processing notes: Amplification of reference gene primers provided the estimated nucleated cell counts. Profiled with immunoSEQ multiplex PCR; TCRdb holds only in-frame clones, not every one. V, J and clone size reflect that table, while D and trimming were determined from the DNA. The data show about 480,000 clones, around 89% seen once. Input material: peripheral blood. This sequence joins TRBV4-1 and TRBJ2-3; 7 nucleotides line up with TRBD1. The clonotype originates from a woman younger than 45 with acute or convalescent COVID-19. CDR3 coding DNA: TGCGCCAGCAGCCCGACGGACAGGAACACAGATACGCAGTATTTT. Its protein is CASSPTDRNTDTQYF.